What follows are 16 T cell receptor beta chains derived from one specimen sequenced in a study of shared clonotypes between healthy human individuals. Clones were sequenced by immunoSEQ multiplex PCR, and TCRdb holds only the in-frame ones, with some missing. The table has 1.5 million to 1.9 million clones, 98% seen once; the top ten hold about 0.45%. The sequenced sample consisted of naive CD4+ T cells sorted from blood. As to subset: CD45RA+ positively selected. These receptors were obtained from a man aged 25 to 40 in good health.

V gene TRBV27 combines with J gene TRBJ2-2, with 7 bases matching TRBD1. The V and J ends lost 6 bases and 6 bases, in that order; junction bases with no gene match: 7. Germline CDR1 and CDR2: MNHEY and SMNVEV (reference sequence). The CDR3 is 14 amino acids. For the CDR3, the DNA is TGTGCCAGCAGACCTACAGGGGTTCCCGGGGAGCTGTTTTTT. Its translation is CASRPTGVPGELFF.

The rearrangement joins TRBV9 to TRBJ2-7; maybe TRBD1 (7 bases). Germline V gene sequence: CDR1 SGDLS, CDR2 YYNGEE. The length of the CDR3 is 15 residues. V dropped 0 bases and J dropped 3 bases, with 13 bases sitting between them. The CDR3 DNA follows: TGTGCCAGCAGCGTAGTCGACAGGGACTTCTACGAGCAGTACTTC. Translated, it gives CASSVVDRDFYEQYF.

The V gene is TRBV15, the J gene TRBJ1-4; D may be TRBD1 (5 bases). CDR1 is LNHNV, CDR2 YYDKDF, per germline (reference sequence). CDR3 size: 16 residues. Trimming took off 3 bases at V and 6 bases at J, with 17 bases between the two ends. CDR3 protein: CATSRDPGTVYEKLFF. The DNA for the CDR3 is TGTGCCACCAGCAGGGACCCCGGGACGGTATATGAAAAACTGTTTTTT.

On this clone itself: Other DNA sequences in this sample translate to the same CDR3. The rearrangement uses TRBV5-1 and TRBJ2-5; a possible D gene is TRBD2 (6 bases). CDR3 length: 13 residues. The germline V and J ends were trimmed by 4 bases and 5 bases, with 12 bases remaining between them. CDR1 and CDR2 (germline): SGHRS, YFSETQ. CDR3 amino acids: CASSPGVLETQYF. The CDR3 DNA sequence: TGCGCCAGCAGCCCGGGGGTTTTGGAGACCCAGTACTTC.

This clone showed up just once. V is TRBV5-4 and J is TRBJ2-2; a weak D match, TRBD1 (5 bases). Between the trimmed V and J ends, which lost 0 bases and 4 bases, there was a span of 13 bases. Germline CDR1 and CDR2: SGHNT and YYREEE (reference sequence). This CDR3 comprises 16 residues. CDR3 amino acids: CASSLGDPGPTGELFF. DNA for the CDR3: TGTGCCAGCAGCTTGGGGGATCCAGGGCCCACCGGGGAGCTGTTTTTT.

The chain recombines TRBV15 with TRBJ2-5; 7 nucleotides align to TRBD1. This CDR3 is built from 17 residues. From germline, CDR1 is LNHNV and CDR2 YYDKDF (reference sequence). V shed 1 base and J 5 bases; nucleotides not matched to a gene: 13. CDR3 sequence reads: CATSRVGTVRGSETQYF. For the CDR3, the DNA is TGTGCCACCAGCAGAGTAGGGACAGTACGAGGGAGTGAGACCCAGTACTTC.

DNA for the CDR3: TGCAGCGTCTTACTAGCGGGATACAATGAGCAGTTCTTC. Translation: CSVLLAGYNEQFF. The chain has TRBV29-1 and TRBJ2-1; 10 nucleotides line up with TRBD2. V lost 6 bases to trimming and J lost 4 bases; unmatched junction nucleotides: 3. CDR3 length equals 13 residues. The germline gives CDR1 SQVTM, CDR2 ANQGSEA.

The genes are TRBV11-2 and TRBJ2-1; 10 bases align to TRBD2. The V gene's germline CDR1 is SGHAT and CDR2 FQNNGV. The CDR3 covers 16 residues. The V gene end was trimmed by 5 bases and the J gene end by 4 bases; junction bases not matched to a gene: 8. CDR3 protein: CASSGRLAGSYNEQFF. Written as DNA, the CDR3 is TGTGCCAGCAGCGGACGACTAGCGGGTTCTTACAATGAGCAGTTCTTC.

This chain joins TRBV9 and TRBJ1-5; D might be TRBD1 (6 bases). Trimming left V 3 bases short and J 0 bases short, with 13 bases between. Germline CDR1 is SGDLS and CDR2 is YYNGEE. CDR3 length: 16 residues. The DNA for the CDR3 is TGTGCCAGCAGCGCAGGAGGGACACATAGCAATCAGCCCCAGCATTTT. The encoded protein is CASSAGGTHSNQPQHF.

The V and J genes are TRBV18 and TRBJ1-1, with 9 bases identical to TRBD1. Germline CDR1 reads KGHSH; CDR2 reads LQKENI. J gave up 4 bases and V 5 bases, and 8 bases lay outside the gene matches. The CDR3 extends over 15 amino acids. CDR3 loop: CASSETGGGLTEAFF. The CDR3, as DNA: TGTGCCAGCTCAGAGACAGGGGGGGGTCTCACTGAAGCTTTCTTT. Using reference TRBV18 and TRBJ1-1 for the parts outside the CDR3, the full variable domain is NAGVMQNPRHLVRRRGQEARLRCSPMKGHSHVYWYRQLPEEGLKFMVYLQKENIIDESGMPKERFSAEFPKEGPSILRIQQVVRGDSAAYFCASSETGGGLTEAFFGQGTRLTVV.

The chain uses TRBV19 and TRBJ2-1, with D unclear. Germline V gene lookup returns CDR1 LNHDA and CDR2 SQIVND (reference sequence). The CDR3 consists of 12 residues. V was pared by 1 base and J by 11 bases, with 9 bases between. The CDR3 coding sequence is TGTGCCAGTAGTATAGGGCGGACCCAGCAGTTCTTC. Translated, it gives CASSIGRTQQFF.

V is TRBV28 and J is TRBJ2-7; TRBD2 is a possible D gene (6 bases). Between the trimmed V and J ends, which lost 7 bases and 6 bases, there was a span of 22 bases. The germline V gene has CDR1 MDHEN and CDR2 SYDVKM. The CDR3 length is 15 residues. CDR3: CASTSPGTGPSEQYF. DNA of the CDR3: TGTGCCAGCACCTCCCCAGGGACTGGACCTTCCGAGCAGTACTTC.

V gene TRBV11-2 combines with J gene TRBJ2-2, with TRBD1 matching over 7 bases. The junction had 7 bases not matched to a gene; V was cut back by 5 bases and J by 4 bases. This CDR3 contains 15 residues. Germline V lookup: CDR1 SGHAT, CDR2 FQNNGV. CDR3 sequence: CASSALGGITGELFF. CDR3 bases: TGTGCCAGCAGCGCGTTAGGGGGCATCACCGGGGAGCTGTTTTTT.

The chain employs TRBV4-1 and TRBJ2-1; 9 bases align to TRBD1. Losses at the gene ends were 6 bases for V and 6 bases for J; bases not matched to a gene: 9. Germline CDR1 and CDR2: MGHRA and YSYEKL. The CDR3 contains 15 residues. CDR3 nucleotides: TGCGCCAGCAGTCCCGGGACAGGGCTGTCCAATGAGCAGTTCTTC. This codes for CASSPGTGLSNEQFF.

A word on this clone: Other DNA sequences of this sample code for an identical CDR3. V and J are TRBV7-8 and TRBJ2-7, with TRBD2 matching over 7 bases. This CDR3 spans 15 amino acids. The germline V gene has CDR1 SGHVS and CDR2 FQNEAQ. V shed 1 base and J 0 bases; nucleotides not matched to a gene: 3. The CDR3 reads CASSLVASGSYEQYF. The CDR3 DNA reads TGTGCCAGCAGCTTAGTGGCTAGCGGCTCCTACGAGCAGTACTTC.

The rearrangement uses TRBV27 and TRBJ1-5; 8 bases align to TRBD1. The CDR3 extends over 13 amino acids. The V segment lost 6 bases and the J segment 6 bases; nucleotides outside the gene matches: 4. The germline CDR1 and CDR2 sequences are MNHEY and SMNVEV (reference sequence). CDR3 nucleotides: TGTGCCAGCAGACAGGGGGTCGGTCAGCCCCAGCATTTT. Protein: CASRQGVGQPQHF.